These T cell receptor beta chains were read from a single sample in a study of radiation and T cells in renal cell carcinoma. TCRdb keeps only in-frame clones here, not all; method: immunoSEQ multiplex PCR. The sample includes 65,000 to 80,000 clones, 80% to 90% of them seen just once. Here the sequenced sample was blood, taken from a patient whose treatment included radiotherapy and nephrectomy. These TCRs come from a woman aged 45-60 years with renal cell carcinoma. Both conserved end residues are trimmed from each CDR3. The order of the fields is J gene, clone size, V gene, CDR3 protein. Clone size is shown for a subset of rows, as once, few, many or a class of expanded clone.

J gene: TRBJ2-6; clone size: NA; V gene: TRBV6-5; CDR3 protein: ASSYSGVGANVLT
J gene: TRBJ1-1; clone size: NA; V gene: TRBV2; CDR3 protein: ASSRGPNTEAF
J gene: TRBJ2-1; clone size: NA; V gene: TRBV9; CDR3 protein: ASSSSGGVTYNEQF
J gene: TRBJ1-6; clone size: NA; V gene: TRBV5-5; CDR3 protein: ASSLGGGGNSPLH
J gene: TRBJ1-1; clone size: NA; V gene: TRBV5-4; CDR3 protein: ASSSRQGTTEAF
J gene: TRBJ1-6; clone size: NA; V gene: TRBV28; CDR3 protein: ASSSPGQGRSSSYNSPLH
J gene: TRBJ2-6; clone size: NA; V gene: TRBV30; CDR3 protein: AWRDRGLTGANVLT
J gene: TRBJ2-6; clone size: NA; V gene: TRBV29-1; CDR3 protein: SVAVGSGANVLT
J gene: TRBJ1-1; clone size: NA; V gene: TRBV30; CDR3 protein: AWSRGRNTEAF
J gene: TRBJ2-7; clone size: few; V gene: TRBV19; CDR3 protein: ASSIGPLRAGGDDEQY
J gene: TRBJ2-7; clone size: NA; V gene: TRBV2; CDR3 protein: ASSRYRGQYEQY
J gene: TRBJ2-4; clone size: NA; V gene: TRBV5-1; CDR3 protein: ASTRGQGKNIQY
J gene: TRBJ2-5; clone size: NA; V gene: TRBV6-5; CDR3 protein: ASSYSSGASMWTQY
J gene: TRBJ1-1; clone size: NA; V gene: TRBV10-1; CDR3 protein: APHRVHGGQGNTEAF
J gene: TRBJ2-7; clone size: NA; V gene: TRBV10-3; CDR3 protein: AIRVTGNHYEQY
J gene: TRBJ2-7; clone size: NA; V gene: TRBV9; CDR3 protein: ASSGDRGRSSEQY
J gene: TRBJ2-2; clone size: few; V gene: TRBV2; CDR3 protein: ASSGLVSTGELF
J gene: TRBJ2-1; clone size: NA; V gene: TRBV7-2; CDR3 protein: ASSLNSLLAF
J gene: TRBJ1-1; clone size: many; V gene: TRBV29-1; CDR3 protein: SVEEGGDTEAF
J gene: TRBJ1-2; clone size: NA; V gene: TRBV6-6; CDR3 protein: ASSQLVGGDGYT
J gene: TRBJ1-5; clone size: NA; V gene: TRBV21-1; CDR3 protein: ASSIIGRQPQH
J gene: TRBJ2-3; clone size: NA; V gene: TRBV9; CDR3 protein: ASSAGTVTDTQY
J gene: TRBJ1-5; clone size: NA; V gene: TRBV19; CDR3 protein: ASSIVGVPPGQPQH
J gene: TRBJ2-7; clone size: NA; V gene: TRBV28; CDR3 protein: ASSLRGSSLRNYEQY
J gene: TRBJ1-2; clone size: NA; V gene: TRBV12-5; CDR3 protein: ASGQGRTYGYT
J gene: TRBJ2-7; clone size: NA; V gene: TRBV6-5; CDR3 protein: ASSYFYEQY
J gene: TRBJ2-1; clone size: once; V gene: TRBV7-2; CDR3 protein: ASSTDVFQF
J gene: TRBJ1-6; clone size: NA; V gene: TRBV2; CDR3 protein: ASGIYNSPLH
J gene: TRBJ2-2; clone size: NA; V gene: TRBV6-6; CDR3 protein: ASTRGGLTGELF
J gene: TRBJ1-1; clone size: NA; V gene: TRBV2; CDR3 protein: ASSRETGTEAF
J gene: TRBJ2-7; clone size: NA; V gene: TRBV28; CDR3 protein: ASRLQRDRVYEQY
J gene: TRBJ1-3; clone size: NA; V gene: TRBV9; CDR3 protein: ASSVGQAITGNTIY
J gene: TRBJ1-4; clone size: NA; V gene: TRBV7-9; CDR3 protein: ASRPHPASGRDNEKLF
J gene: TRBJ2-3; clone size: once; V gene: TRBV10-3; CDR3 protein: AISGTGSTDTQY
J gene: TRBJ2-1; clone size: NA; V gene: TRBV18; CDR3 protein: ASSGTSSYNEQF
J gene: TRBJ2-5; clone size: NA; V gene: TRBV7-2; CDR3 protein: ASSSTARGETQY
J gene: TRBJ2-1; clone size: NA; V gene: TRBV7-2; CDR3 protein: ASSLVAGVTYNEQF
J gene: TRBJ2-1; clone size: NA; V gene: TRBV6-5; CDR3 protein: ASSTPTGGSNEQF
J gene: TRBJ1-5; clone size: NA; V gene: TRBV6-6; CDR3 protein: ASSPAKASNQPQH
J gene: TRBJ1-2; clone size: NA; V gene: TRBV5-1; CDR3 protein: ASSPAGTGYGYT
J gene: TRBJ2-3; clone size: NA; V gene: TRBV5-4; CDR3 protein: ASSLKDRFTDTQY
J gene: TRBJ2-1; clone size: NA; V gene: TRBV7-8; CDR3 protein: ASSPGGRGTNNEQF
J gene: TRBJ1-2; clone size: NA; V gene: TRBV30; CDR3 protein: AWSGGQEDGYT
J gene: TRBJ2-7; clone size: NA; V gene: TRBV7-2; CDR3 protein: ASSPRTSGGAVYEQY
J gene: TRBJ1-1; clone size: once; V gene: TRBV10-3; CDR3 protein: AISGGYEAF
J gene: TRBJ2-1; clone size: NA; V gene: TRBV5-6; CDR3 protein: ASSLAGGDTYNEQF
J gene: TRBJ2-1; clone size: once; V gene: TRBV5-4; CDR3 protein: ASNKPGLAGNRNNEQF
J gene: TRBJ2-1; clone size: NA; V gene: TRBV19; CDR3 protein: ASSILFETGPDNEQF
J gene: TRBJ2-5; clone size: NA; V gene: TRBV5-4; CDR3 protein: ASSAGGTRETQY
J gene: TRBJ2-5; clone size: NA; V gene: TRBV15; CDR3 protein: ATSRDIGYQETQY
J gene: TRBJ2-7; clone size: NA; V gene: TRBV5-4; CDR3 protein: ASSLAGSYEQY
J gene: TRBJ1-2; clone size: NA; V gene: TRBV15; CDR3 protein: ATSRGIGYGYT
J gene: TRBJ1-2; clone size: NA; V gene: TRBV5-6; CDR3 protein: ASSLGTVNYGYT
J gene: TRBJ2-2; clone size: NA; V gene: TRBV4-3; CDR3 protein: ASSQGYGANTGELF
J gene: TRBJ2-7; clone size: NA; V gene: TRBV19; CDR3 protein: ASSSRGTATGEQY
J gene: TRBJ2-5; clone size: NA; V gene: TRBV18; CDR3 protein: ASSPNRAETQY
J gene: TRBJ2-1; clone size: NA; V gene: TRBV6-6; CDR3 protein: ASSLALAGGPSEQF
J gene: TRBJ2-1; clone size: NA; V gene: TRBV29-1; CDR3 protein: SVEDGKGSEQF
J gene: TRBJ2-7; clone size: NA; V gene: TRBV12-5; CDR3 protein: ASGSTSGNPCDEQY